This entry lists 19 T cell receptor beta chains sequenced from one sample in a study of memory CD4+ T cells and cytomegalovirus serostatus. The sort gate was single viable CD3+CD4+CD8-CD45RO+ cells for memory CD4+ T cells. Data came from immunoSEQ multiplex PCR; TCRdb stores just in-frame clones and leaves some out. The table shows about 46,000 clones, with over 70% occurring only once. The sample comprised memory CD4+ T cells from blood. Every receptor here comes from an adult in good health and CMV-seronegative.

V usage is TRBV5-1 and J usage is TRBJ2-3; tentatively, D is TRBD1 (6 bases). The CDR3 covers 15 residues. CDR1 and CDR2 (germline): SGHRS, YFSETQ. V lost 4 bases to trimming and J lost 0 bases, with 12 bases between them. The CDR3, as DNA: TGCGCCAGCAGCACGAGGACAGTTAGCACAGATACGCAGTATTTT. Translated, it gives CASSTRTVSTDTQYF.

The rearrangement joins TRBV11-2 to TRBJ1-1; no firm D call. Germline assignment: CDR1 SGHAT and CDR2 FQNNGV. Trimming left V 5 bases short and J 3 bases short, with 13 bases between. The CDR3 consists of 14 residues. The CDR3 bases are TGTGCCAGCAGCCCTAGGGTGGAGGACACTGAAGCTTTCTTT. Translating gives CASSPRVEDTEAFF. Supplemented by reference TRBV11-2 and TRBJ1-1, the full variable domain reads EAGVAQSPRYKIIEKRQSVAFWCNPISGHATLYWYQQILGQGPKLLIQFQNNGVVDDSQLPKDRFSAERLKGVDSTLKIQPAKLEDSAVYLCASSPRVEDTEAFFGQGTRLTVV.

J is TRBJ2-7 and V is TRBV7-2; D uncertain. The CDR3 spans 14 residues. From germline, CDR1 is SGHTA and CDR2 FQGNSA. V dropped 6 bases and J dropped 8 bases, with 20 bases sitting between them. The CDR3: CASSPPPPEVKQYF. Written as DNA, the CDR3 is TGTGCCAGCAGTCCCCCCCCGCCGGAAGTCAAGCAGTACTTC.

The chain joins TRBV4-1 to TRBJ2-7; TRBD1 is a possible D gene (6 bases). This CDR3 has 14 residues. In germline, CDR1 is MGHRA, CDR2 YSYEKL. V was pared by 1 base and J by 0 bases, with 7 bases between. The CDR3 nucleotides read TGCGCCAGCAGCCAAGTACAGGGCTCCTACGAGCAGTACTTC. It translates to CASSQVQGSYEQYF.

The chain uses TRBV30 and TRBJ2-3; D unresolved. Germline V CDR1 and CDR2: GTSNPN, SVGIG (reference sequence). Deletions cut 2 bases from V and 5 bases from J, with 11 bases between. CDR3 length: 13 residues. The chain's CDR3 is CAWSSPVGDTQYF. The CDR3 nucleotides read TGTGCCTGGAGTTCTCCGGTGGGAGATACGCAGTATTTT. The full variable domain, in which reference TRBV30 and TRBJ2-3 provide the parts outside the CDR3, is SQTIHQWPATLVQPVGSPLSLECTVEGTSNPNLYWYRQAAGRGLQLLFYSVGIGQISSEVPQNLSASRPQDRQFILSSKKLLLSDSGFYLCAWSSPVGDTQYFGPGTRLTVL.

The chain is built from TRBV4-3 and TRBJ2-7, with TRBD2 matching over 7 bases. Per the germline V gene, CDR1 is LGHNA and CDR2 is YSLEER. There are 16 residues in the CDR3. The V and J ends lost 0 bases and 0 bases, in that order; junction bases with no gene match: 5. CDR3 DNA: TGCGCCAGCAGCCAAGAATACGGGGGGAGCTCCTACGAGCAGTACTTC. As protein: CASSQEYGGSSYEQYF.

This chain uses TRBV27 with TRBJ2-1; D gene uncertain. V shed 2 bases and J shed 0 bases, with 5 bases lying between them. This CDR3 has 14 residues. Looked up from germline, CDR1 is MNHEY and CDR2 is SMNVEV (reference sequence). The CDR3 region has the DNA TGTGCCAGCAGTTTACTGAGCTCCTACAATGAGCAGTTCTTC. The encoded protein is CASSLLSSYNEQFF.

This rearrangement joins TRBV29-1 to TRBJ1-2; 8 bases match TRBD1. The V gene end was trimmed by 4 bases and the J gene end by 7 bases; junction bases not matched to a gene: 2. Looked up from germline, CDR1 is SQVTM and CDR2 is ANQGSEA. This CDR3 has 11 amino acids. As DNA, the CDR3 is TGCAGCGTTGGACAGGGGACTGGCTACACCTTC. Translated: CSVGQGTGYTF.

V usage is TRBV6-6 and J usage is TRBJ1-3; D is ambiguous. CDR3 size: 15 residues. Trimming stripped 2 bases from V and 0 bases from J, with 8 bases between. Germline V gives CDR1 MNHNY, CDR2 SVGAGI (reference sequence). For the CDR3, the DNA is TGTGCCAGCAGTTACGACTCCGTCTCTGGAAACACCATATATTTT. As protein: CASSYDSVSGNTIYF.

The chain has TRBV27 and TRBJ2-7, with TRBD2 identical over 8 bases. V gave up 5 bases and J gave up 4 bases; unmatched junction bases: 10. CDR3 length: 15 amino acids. The germline V gene has CDR1 MNHEY and CDR2 SMNVEV (reference sequence). The CDR3 sequence is CASSHRGGLRYEQYF. CDR3 DNA: TGTGCCAGCAGTCATCGGGGGGGCCTCAGGTACGAGCAGTACTTC.

The chain couples TRBV4-3 to TRBJ2-7, with D perhaps matching TRBD2 (6 bases). Germline lookup yields CDR1 LGHNA and CDR2 YSLEER. The CDR3 runs to 16 residues. The germline V and J ends were trimmed by 0 bases and 4 bases, with 16 bases remaining between them. The CDR3 loop reads CASSQDFASAAYEQYF. CDR3 coding DNA: TGCGCCAGCAGCCAAGATTTCGCTAGCGCCGCGTACGAGCAGTACTTC.

V usage is TRBV7-3 and J usage is TRBJ2-2, with 7 bases matching TRBD1. Germline values: CDR1 SGHTA, CDR2 FQGTGA. The CDR3 consists of 14 residues. Trimming cost V 10 bases and J 5 bases; bases outside gene matches: 10. The chain's CDR3 is CATNRGLGTGELFF. Here the CDR3 DNA reads TGTGCCACCAACAGGGGCCTGGGAACCGGGGAGCTGTTTTTT.

The V gene is TRBV21-1, the J gene TRBJ2-2; the table names TRBD1, a call not compared with the DNA. TRBV21-1 is termed a pseudogene. The CDR3 loop spans 14 amino acids. The chain's CDR3 is CASSKTVNTGELFF. DNA for the CDR3: TGTGCCAGCAGCAAAACAGTGAACACCGGGGAGCTGTTTTTT.

The rearrangement links TRBV6-6 to TRBJ2-7, with TRBD1 identical over 8 bases. The germline gives CDR1 MNHNY, CDR2 SVGAGI (reference sequence). Trimming took 6 bases from V and 0 from J; bases not matched to a gene: 7. The CDR3 covers 15 residues. The CDR3: CASRPGQGSSYEQYF. The CDR3 nucleotides read TGTGCCAGCAGGCCCGGACAGGGAAGCTCCTACGAGCAGTACTTC.

V gene TRBV18 combines with J gene TRBJ1-2; no definite D call. Germline CDR1 reads KGHSH; CDR2 reads LQKENI. The length of the CDR3 is 14 residues. Trimming cost V 6 bases and J 8 bases, with 19 bases left between them. The CDR3 loop is CASSRAVGLKGYTF. CDR3 bases: TGTGCCAGCTCCCGTGCAGTGGGCTTGAAGGGCTACACCTTC.

This chain joins TRBV6-5 and TRBJ2-7; tentatively, D is TRBD1 or TRBD2 (6 bases each). The CDR3 sequence is 12 residues long. Germline values: CDR1 MNHEY, CDR2 SVGAGI. The germline V and J ends were trimmed by 6 bases and 5 bases, with 11 bases remaining between them. The CDR3 DNA reads as TGTGCCAGCAGACAGGGAGGCAACGAGCAGTACTTC. It encodes CASRQGGNEQYF.

The chain is built from TRBV5-1 and TRBJ2-3; 13 nucleotides align to TRBD2. The CDR3 spans 17 residues. Germline lookup yields CDR1 SGHRS and CDR2 YFSETQ. V was pared by 7 bases and J by 2 bases, with 10 bases of the junction left unmatched. The CDR3 DNA reads TGCGCCAGCGCCAGGGGACTAGCGGGACCTTCCACAGATACGCAGTATTTT. Protein product: CASARGLAGPSTDTQYF.

Turning to this clone: At one boundary the junction diverges from the germline segment, which might be a read error. The chain has TRBV7-7 and TRBJ2-2, with 14 bases identical to TRBD2. The V gene's germline CDR1 is SSHAT and CDR2 FNYEAQ (reference sequence). This CDR3 spans 18 amino acids. CDR3 protein: CASSVGLAGVANTGELFF. CDR3 DNA: TGTGCTAGCAGCGTGGGACTAGCGGGAGTCGCGAACACCGGGGAGCTGTTTTTT.

This clone appeared a single time. The chain has TRBV19 and TRBJ2-7; no reliable D call. Trimming removed 5 bases at V and 1 base at J, with 9 bases between. The CDR3 spans 13 residues. Germline V lookup: CDR1 LNHDA, CDR2 SQIVND (reference sequence). The CDR3 bases are TGTGCCAGTAGTCCGGGCACATCCTACGAGCAGTACTTC. Its translation: CASSPGTSYEQYF.